This TCR beta chain was captured by sequencing in a study of T cells in Graves' hyperthyroidism and ophthalmopathy. Each patient was aged 18 to 65 and had newly diagnosed hyperthyroidism of under 2 months' duration. Orbital computed tomography and thyroid ultrasound, together with serum TRAb and thyroxine and clinical symptoms, were used for diagnoses. This sample holds PBMCs from approximately 10 ml fresh peripheral blood. Amplified TCR beta CDR3 regions came from RNA transcripts. First-round RT-PCR targeting the TCR CDR3 was performed with the HTBI primer set. TCRdb ran MiXCR on the multiplex PCR reads and lists one entry per CDR3 protein. Altogether approximately 740,000 distinct CDR3 sequences are present, 14% being singletons, with the ten largest covering roughly 10%. CDR1 LNHNV and CDR2 YYDKDF come from the germline V gene (reference sequence). This CDR3 has 16 amino acids. Trimming took off 4 bases at V and 0 bases at J, with 13 bases between the two ends.

The chain is built from TRBV15 and TRBJ2-1, with D possibly being TRBD2 (7 bases). This TCR came from a woman aged 18-29 years with Graves' hyperthyroidism. Sequencing input: blood. CDR3 sequence (DNA): TGTGCCACCAGCAAGGGGGGGGGGAGCTCCTACAATGAGCAGTTCTTC. Translation: CATSKGGGSSYNEQFF.